This TCR beta chain is drawn from a study of OX40 agonist ivuxolimab in advanced cancers. Across the study: Subjects had a mean age of around 63 years, with a range of about 23 to 85; more than 75% were male.

Study findings and constraints: Nonresponders included some who also had low normalized T-cell clonal expansion. Fewer expanded clones were found on average in CD4+ than in CD8+ T cells.

This CDR3 region has 14 residues. From germline, CDR1 is LNHDA and CDR2 SQIVND (reference sequence). Trimming removed 4 bases from V and 3 bases from J, with 12 bases in between. Method: immunoSEQ multiplex PCR; TCRdb's copy keeps in-frame clones and lacks some. Among roughly 70,000 clones, 65% to 90% were seen once, and the ten largest hold more than 0.45%. With respect to this clone: Its specificity is not known.

The chain carries TRBV19 and TRBJ1-2; D gene ambiguous. The TCR was taken from an adult with an advanced solid tumor such as melanoma, head and neck, liver or kidney cancer. This material consisted of CD4+ or CD8+ T cells sorted from blood, taken in a trial of the OX40 agonist ivuxolimab. This CDR3 reads CASSNEASYYGYTF. CDR3 nucleotide sequence: TGTGCCAGTAGTAACGAGGCCAGTTACTATGGCTACACCTTC.